This T cell receptor beta chain was sequenced during a study of beta chain features in type 1 diabetes (dated by TCRdb to the late 2010s). About the investigation overall: Mean age, gender distribution, total cell number and subset yield did not differ between patients and healthy donors. Regulatory and stem cell-like memory subsets were isolated from only 8 patients and about 8 healthy donors, whereas naive and central memory subsets came from all 30 or so donors. A total of about 100,000,000 sorted cells were examined across all samples, and RNA yield correlated strongly with the number of cells per subset. In the study, TCRB repertoires of sorted circulating CD4+ T cell subsets from recently diagnosed type 1 diabetes patients were compared with those of matched healthy donors. Results the study describes overall, beyond this receptor: Only small numbers of individuals were included in the HLA sub-analyses, which left unresolved whether HLA type had any influence on TCRB rearrangement. Naive, central memory and regulatory TCRB repertoires appeared more similar among patients than among healthy donors. Because cDNA was sequenced instead of genomic DNA, highly expressing activated cells could be over-represented, though the groups showed no difference in activation or CD3 levels. Type 1 diabetes patients showed a moderate but significant shortening of TCRB CDR3 length in all four CD4+ subsets. Patients with type 1 diabetes made fewer insertions and deleted more nucleotides at VDJ recombination sites, implying thymic rearrangement abnormalities. PCR might favor shorter templates, but patient and control samples were amplified and corrected together, so any skew would affect both groups equally.

The High Capacity cDNA Reverse Transcription Kit was used to reverse transcribe all of the isolated RNA, meaning that expressed TCRB transcripts were what got sequenced. Naive, central memory and regulatory T cell samples underwent deep immunoSEQ sequencing, averaging around 3.6 million total reads per sample. Sorted cells were lysed in RLT buffer, and RNA was extracted using DNase-treated RNeasy Micro or Mini kits according to cell number. To prevent cross-contamination, each cell subset was processed individually, whereas patient and healthy donor samples were processed jointly. The immunoSEQ multiplex PCR was used to amplify TCRB sequences from cDNA, yielding 87-bp fragments that span the CDR3 region. Sequencing of the amplicons was done on the Illumina HiSeq platform. As for how the authors treated the data: Synthetic template baselines were used to correct PCR bias computationally, reads within Hamming distance 2 were collapsed, and singletons that could not be merged were discarded. Reads were aligned against IMGT to assign V, D and J genes, CDR3 length and insertions or deletions at six rearrangement sites. Within each subset, clonotype counts were normalized to sorted cell number, and only after that were true diversity and Gini coefficients computed with the tcR R package. The overlap coefficient, calculated on TCRB nucleotide sequences, was used to measure repertoire sharing. Out-of-frame TCRB sequences from naive cells were analyzed to stand in for the pre-selection repertoire. Imported from immuneACCESS, the table was reduced by TCRdb to in-frame sequences with V and J called. These copies leave out some clones; in studies compared against another copy, an unresolved V gene accounts for under half, and the cause of the remainder is not known. V and J calls plus clone size are reproduced from that table; the DNA served to infer D and trimming. A total of around 690,000 clones appear in this sample, 9.5% to 15% of them only once. Clones ranked in the top ten supply about 0.11% of the sample.

Details on this clone: The specificity of this receptor is unknown. Base-call qualities are not available, and no considerably larger clone is one nucleotide away.

From each donor, a single peripheral blood sample of around 0.12 L on average was drawn into heparinised tubes. A BD FACSAria II and a panel including CD45RO, CCR7, CD25, CD127, CD95 and CD27 were used to sort naive, central memory, regulatory and stem cell-like memory CD4+ T cells. Purity was above 95% for every sorted population. PBMCs were separated immediately by Lymphoprep density gradient centrifugation and were stained directly, without being cultured. Samples were stained and sorted in pairs, with one healthy donor and one patient per experiment, so that batch effects were minimized. There are 13 amino acids in the CDR3, from cysteine to phenylalanine inclusive. The DNA shown is the 39-base CDR3, in frame from base 1. CDR1 SGDLS and CDR2 YYNGEE were looked up in the germline V gene. V is reduced by 4 bases and J by 1 base, leaving a spacing of 8 bases between them.

This receptor was obtained from a young man with type 1 diabetes. The chain is made from TRBV9 and TRBJ1-1; the D gene cannot be resolved reliably. Sequencing was done on a sample of naive CD4+ T cells from blood. According to the study, the label for this sample's cell subset or site signals: true naive CD4+ T cells. The sequenced DNA is TGTGCCAGCAGCCTCACGGGGAACACTGAAGCTTTCTTT. It encodes CASSLTGNTEAFF.